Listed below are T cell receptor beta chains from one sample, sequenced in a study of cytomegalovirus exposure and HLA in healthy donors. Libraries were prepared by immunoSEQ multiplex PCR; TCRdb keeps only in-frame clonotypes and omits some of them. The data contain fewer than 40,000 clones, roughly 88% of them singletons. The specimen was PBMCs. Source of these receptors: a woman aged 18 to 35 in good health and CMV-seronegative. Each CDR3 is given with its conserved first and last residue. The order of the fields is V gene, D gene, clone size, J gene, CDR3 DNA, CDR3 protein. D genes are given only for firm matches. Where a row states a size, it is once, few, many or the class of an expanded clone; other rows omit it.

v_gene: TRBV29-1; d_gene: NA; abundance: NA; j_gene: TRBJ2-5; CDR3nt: TGCAGCGTTGAAGTCCAGGGGCTAGGGGAGACCCAGTACTTC; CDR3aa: CSVEVQGLGETQYF
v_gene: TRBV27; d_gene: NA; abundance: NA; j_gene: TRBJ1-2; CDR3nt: TGTGCCACCACCGGTGGATCAAAAATGGGCTACCCCTTC; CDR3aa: CATTGGSKMGYPF
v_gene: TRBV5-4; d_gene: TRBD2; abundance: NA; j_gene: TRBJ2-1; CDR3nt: TGTGCCAGCAGCCCCGGGGGGACTGGAAGTAAGAATGAGCAGTTCTTC; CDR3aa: CASSPGGTGSKNEQFF
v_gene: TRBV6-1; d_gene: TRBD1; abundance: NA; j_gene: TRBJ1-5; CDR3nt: TGTGCCAGCAGTGAATCAGGGGGTGAACCATGGCCCCAGCATTTT; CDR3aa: CASSESGGEPWPQHF
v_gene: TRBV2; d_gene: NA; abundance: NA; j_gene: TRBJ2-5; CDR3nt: TGTGCCATTACCCCGGGGGAGACCCAGTACTTC; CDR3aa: CAITPGETQYF
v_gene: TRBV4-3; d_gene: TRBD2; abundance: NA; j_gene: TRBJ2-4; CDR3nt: TGCGCCAGCAGCCAAGATGGGACCGCGGGAGCGCGGAACATTCAGTACTTC; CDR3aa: CASSQDGTAGARNIQYF
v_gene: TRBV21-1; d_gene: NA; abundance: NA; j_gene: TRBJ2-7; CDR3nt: TGTGCCAGCAGCAAAGCAGGAGGCTTAAATTGCGACGAGCAGTACTTC; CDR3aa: CASSKAGGLNCDEQYF
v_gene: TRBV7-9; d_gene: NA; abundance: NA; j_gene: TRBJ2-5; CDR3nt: TGTGCCAGCAGTAGAAACCTACAAGAGACCCAGTACTTC; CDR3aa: CASSRNLQETQYF
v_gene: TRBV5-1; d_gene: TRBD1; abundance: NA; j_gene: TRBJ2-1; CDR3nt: TGCGCCAGCAGCTTGGGACAGGGGGCCATGTGGAATGAGCAGTTCTTC; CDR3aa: CASSLGQGAMWNEQFF
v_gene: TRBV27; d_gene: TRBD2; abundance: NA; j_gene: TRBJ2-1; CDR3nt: TGTGCCAGCAGTTTATCGAAGGGACTAGCGCCCTACAATGAGCAGTTCTTC; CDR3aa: CASSLSKGLAPYNEQFF
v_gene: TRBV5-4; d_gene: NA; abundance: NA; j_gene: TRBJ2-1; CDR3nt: TGTGCCAGCAATCGTGGAAGGAGTAACAATGAGCAGTTCTTC; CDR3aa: CASNRGRSNNEQFF
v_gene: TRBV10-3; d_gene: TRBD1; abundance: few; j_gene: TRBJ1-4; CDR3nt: TGTGCCATCAGTGATCCGGGACAGGGGGAAAAACTGTTTTTT; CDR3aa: CAISDPGQGEKLFF
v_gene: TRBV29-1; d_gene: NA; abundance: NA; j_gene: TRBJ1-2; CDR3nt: TGCAGCGTTCCACCCAGGGAACCTTGGGAAAACACCTTC; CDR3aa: CSVPPREPWENTF
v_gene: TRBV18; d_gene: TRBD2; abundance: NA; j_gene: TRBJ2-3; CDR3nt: TGTGCCAGCTCACCACCAACTAGCGGGGGTGCGGTTGGGACCGATACGCAGTATTTT; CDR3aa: CASSPPTSGGAVGTDTQYF
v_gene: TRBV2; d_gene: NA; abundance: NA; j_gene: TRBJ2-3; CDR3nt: TGTGCCAGCAGGCTCGGAGCGGGAGATACGCAGTATTTT; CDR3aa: CASRLGAGDTQYF
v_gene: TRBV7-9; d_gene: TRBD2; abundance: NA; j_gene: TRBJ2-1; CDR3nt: TGTGCCAGCAGCAGTGGACTAGCGCCCAATGAGCAGTTCTTC; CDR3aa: CASSSGLAPNEQFF
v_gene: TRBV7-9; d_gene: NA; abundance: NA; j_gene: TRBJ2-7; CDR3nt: TGTGCCAGCAGCTTCTCGGGGATCGACGAGCAGTACTTC; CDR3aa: CASSFSGIDEQYF
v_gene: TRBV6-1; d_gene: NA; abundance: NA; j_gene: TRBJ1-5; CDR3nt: TGTGCCAGCAGCACCTACGGGGGGCAGCCCCAGCATTTT; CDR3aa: CASSTYGGQPQHF
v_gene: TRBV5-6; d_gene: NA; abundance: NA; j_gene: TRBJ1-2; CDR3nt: TGTGCCAGCAGCTTGGGCACAGGAGAATTTTACTATGGCTACCCCTTC; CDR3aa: CASSLGTGEFYYGYPF
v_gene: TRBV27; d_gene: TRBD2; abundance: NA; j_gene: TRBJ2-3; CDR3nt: TGTGCCAGCAGCTCAGCGGGGACCACAGATACGCAGTATTTT; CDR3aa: CASSSAGTTDTQYF
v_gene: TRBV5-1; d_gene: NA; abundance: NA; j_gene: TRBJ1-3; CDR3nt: TGCGCCAGCAGCACCGCAGGGGACTCTGGAAACACCATATATTTT; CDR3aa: CASSTAGDSGNTIYF
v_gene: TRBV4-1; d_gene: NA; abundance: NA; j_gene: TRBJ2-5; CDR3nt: TGCGCCAGCAGCCAAGTCGCCCCCGGGAGTGAGACCCAGTACTTC; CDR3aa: CASSQVAPGSETQYF
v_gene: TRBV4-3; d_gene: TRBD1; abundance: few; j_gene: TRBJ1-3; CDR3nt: TGCGCCAGCAGCCAAGATAGGGGACAGGGGACGACCACCATATATTTT; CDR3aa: CASSQDRGQGTTTIYF
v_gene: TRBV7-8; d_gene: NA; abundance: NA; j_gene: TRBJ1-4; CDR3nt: TGTGCCAGCAGGCCAAGGGGGGGCCGGCTTAATGAAAAACTGTTTTTT; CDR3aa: CASRPRGGRLNEKLFF
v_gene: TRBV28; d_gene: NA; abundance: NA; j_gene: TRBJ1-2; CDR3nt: TGTGCCAGCAACGCCAGCGGGGCGCGGGGCTATGGCTACACCTTC; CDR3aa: CASNASGARGYGYTF
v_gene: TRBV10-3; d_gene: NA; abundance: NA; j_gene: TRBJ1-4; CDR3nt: TGTGCCGTAACTAACGGGGTTAATGAAAAACTGTTTTTT; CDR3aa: CAVTNGVNEKLFF
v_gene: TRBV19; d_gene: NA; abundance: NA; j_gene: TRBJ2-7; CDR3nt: TGTGCCAGTAGTAGAACAGGGAGCTCCTACGAGCAGTACTTC; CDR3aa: CASSRTGSSYEQYF
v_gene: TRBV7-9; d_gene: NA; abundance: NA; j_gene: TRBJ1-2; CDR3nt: TGTGCCAGCAGCCCCATACCTGACAGTATTAACTATGGCTACACCTTC; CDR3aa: CASSPIPDSINYGYTF
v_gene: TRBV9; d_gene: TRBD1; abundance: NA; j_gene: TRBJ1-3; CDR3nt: TGTGCCAGCAGCGTAGGGACAGGGGGTGGAAACACCATATATTTT; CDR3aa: CASSVGTGGGNTIYF
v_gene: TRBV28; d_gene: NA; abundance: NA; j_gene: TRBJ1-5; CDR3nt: TGTGCCAGCAGTTTAGCTGGGCTGAGGCCCCAGCATTTT; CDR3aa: CASSLAGLRPQHF
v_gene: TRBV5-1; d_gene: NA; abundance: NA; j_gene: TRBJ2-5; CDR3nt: TGCGCCAGCAGCTTCCGGGAACCTCCGCTTCGGGAGACCCAGTACTTC; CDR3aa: CASSFREPPLRETQYF
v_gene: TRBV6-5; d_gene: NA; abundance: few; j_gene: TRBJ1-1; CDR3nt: TGTGCCAGCAGTTACTACCGGCAGGCGAACACTGAAGCTTTCTTT; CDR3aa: CASSYYRQANTEAFF
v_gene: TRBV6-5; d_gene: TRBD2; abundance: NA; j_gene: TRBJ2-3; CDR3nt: TGTGCCAGCAGCCGGACTAGCTTTCGGTTGGATACGCAGTATTTT; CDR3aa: CASSRTSFRLDTQYF
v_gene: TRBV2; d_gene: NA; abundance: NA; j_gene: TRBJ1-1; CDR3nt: TGTGCCAGCAGGGGCGCCCGGGAATCGACTGAAGCTTTCTTT; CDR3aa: CASRGARESTEAFF
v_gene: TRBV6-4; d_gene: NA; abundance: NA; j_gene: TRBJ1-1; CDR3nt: TGTGCCAGCCAAAAAGAGGGATGGGGCACTGAAGCTTTCTTT; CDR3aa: CASQKEGWGTEAFF
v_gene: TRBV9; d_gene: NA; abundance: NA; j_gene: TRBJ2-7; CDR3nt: TGTGCCAGCAGCGTAGCGGGGGGCCCCCACGAGCAGTACTTC; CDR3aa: CASSVAGGPHEQYF
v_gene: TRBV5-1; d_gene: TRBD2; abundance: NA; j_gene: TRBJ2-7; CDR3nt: TGCGCCAGCAGAACTAGCGGGAGAGGCGACGAGCAGTACTTC; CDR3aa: CASRTSGRGDEQYF